This T cell receptor (beta chain) was recovered during a study of blood T cells in healthy people across ages. Study results and limitations: Among long-lived donors, naive CD4+ cells were more numerous and diversity higher than in aged donors. The recorded TCR beta diversity per million T cells decreased in a roughly linear manner with age.

A J-beta primer mix and a sample-barcoded 5' primer were used in a second PCR of about 6 to 12 cycles. From the 5' RACE reads, TCRdb called clonotypes with MiXCR, one entry per CDR3 protein. The repertoire holds about a million distinct CDR3 sequences, with around 48% as singletons. No fewer than 6 million PBMCs went into each sample. About this clonotype: Its antigen is unknown. This could be a read error, since a much larger clone is one nucleotide away.

CDR3 length equals 16 residues. V was trimmed by 3 bases and J by 6 bases, leaving 21 bases between them. Germline V gene lookup returns CDR1 LGHDT and CDR2 YNNKEL (reference sequence). The chain recombines TRBV3-1 with TRBJ2-7; D perhaps matches TRBD2 (5 bases). The sequencing input was blood. This TCR derives from a man aged 25-40 years in good health. This chain's CDR3 is CASSHSGGRLTCEQYF. The CDR3 nucleotides read TGTGCCAGCAGCCATTCAGGAGGCAGGCTGACCTGCGAGCAGTACTTC.